This entry features one T cell receptor (beta chain) sequence. This clone was counted a single time. The specificity of this receptor is unknown. Base-call qualities are not available, and no considerably larger clone is one nucleotide away. Donors were healthy HIV-negative adults with no recently reported acute infections or vaccinations. Every donor was a Caucasian adult living in Nashville, Tennessee, USA. Magnetic negative selection was used to enrich CD4+ T cells, after which naive cells were positively selected on CD45RA and the negative fraction became the memory subset. After blood collection by leukapheresis, PBMCs were isolated using Ficoll-Histopaque density gradient centrifugation and then cryopreserved in the vapor phase of liquid nitrogen. Purity and quantity of every magnetically sorted T cell population were checked by analytical flow cytometry. Each sorted fraction had its genomic DNA isolated and then quantified by UV absorbance on a Nanodrop 2000c.

From its cysteine to its phenylalanine, the CDR3 spans 11 amino acids. The read is trimmed to its CDR3 DNA, 33 bases read in frame from base 1. V is shortened by 5 bases, J by 2 bases, and the region joining them spans 2 bases. As encoded in the germline V gene (reference sequence), CDR1 is MNHNY while CDR2 is SVGAGI. These data belong to a study of shared clonotypes between healthy human individuals (dated by TCRdb to about 2020). About the investigation overall: A couple of women and a few men aged 18 to 49 years were included in the cohort. Per donor, leukapheresis produced somewhere between about 0.8 and 9 billion PBMCs. For each donor, CD4 naive and CD4 memory were each given three plates, CD8 naive was given two plates, and CD8 memory was given one plate. To estimate repertoire size and how much clonotype sharing occurs between individuals, the study deeply sequenced the blood TCR repertoires of 5 or 6 healthy adults. To increase sequencing depth and limit assay-specific biases, different laboratories used diverse techniques to prepare libraries and sequence TCR repertoires.

On the study overall, not on this receptor specifically: Compared with non-shared clonotypes, the clonotypes found in all four sorted-subset donors had higher generation probabilities. Sampling was restricted to blood, and TCR repertoires in tissue are likely to differ from TCR repertoires in blood. Because the study included a small number of donors, the genetic and exposure-history diversity represented was limited. Approximately 5% of naive CD4, 3% to 3.5% of naive CD8, around 2.3% of memory CD4, and 0.35% to 0.4% of memory CD8 clonotypes were shared across a few donors. Naive subsets generally had larger estimated clonotype richness than memory subsets did. Based on pairwise subsampling, the degree of clonotype sharing among donors was expected to be affected by sequencing depth. Even with the large sequencing depth, rarefaction of the sorted-subset datasets indicated that sequencing was incomplete.

TCR CDR3 regions were amplified from genomic DNA by multiplex PCR using the deep immunoSEQ assay. Extracted genomic DNA from each cell subset was spread evenly across all wells of several immunoSEQ 96-well plates, with each plate serving as a replicate. Each replicate PCR for sorted subsets received around 0.2 ug genomic DNA, equal to about 30,000 T cell genomes. Purified libraries were measured with a Qubit 3.0 fluorometer, size-checked on a Bioanalyzer 2100, and measured again with the KAPA Library Quantification kit. Each immunoSEQ 96-well plate was sequenced on its own single-read 150-cycle Illumina NextSeq 550 flow cell. In the authors' own workflow: Because the immunoSEQ output held only junctional sequences and lacked quality scores, the filtering could not match the filtering applied to full-length reads. Sequences were annotated with PyIR, a Python wrapper for IgBLAST v1.9, using IMGT germline references to assign V/J genes and CDR3. Any read was removed if the V/J assignment was weak (E-value above 1e-6), the CDR3 was missing, or the read contained stop codons, out-of-frame junctions, or ambiguous translated residues. V3J clonotypes were defined as sequences sharing the same inferred V gene, J gene, and CDR3 amino acid sequence. The percentage overlap between two repertoires was calculated by dividing the number of shared unique clonotypes by the size of the smaller repertoire. RTK rarefaction, the Chao1 estimator, and Recon v2.1 estimates of unobserved clonotypes were used to assess repertoire richness. For all TCRbeta clonotypes obtained by the gDNA method from several donors, generation probabilities were computed with OLGA. In its TCRdb copy, this immuneACCESS table keeps in-frame sequences only and misses some clones. Where compared with another copy, unresolved V genes explain less than half of these, and the others have no known cause. V, J and clone size were drawn from that table, and D and trimming were deduced from the DNA. This sample gives approximately 1.4 million clones in total; approximately 98% of them show up just once. Clones ranked in the top ten supply around 0.45% of the sample.

The TCR sequence derives from a man aged 30 to 39 in good health. Sequenced: naive CD4+ T cells sorted from blood. The sample's cell subset or site label, decoded: CD45RA+ positively selected. The chain links TRBV6-6 with TRBJ2-3, with the D segment identity uncertain. This receptor carries the CDR3 CASSPTDTQYF. In nucleotide form, the sequence is TGTGCCAGCAGTCCCACAGATACGCAGTATTTT.